This T cell receptor (beta chain) was sequenced for a study of CD8+ T cells in alopecia areata. Looking at the study overall: Scoring of severity for treated patients was based on percentage of affected scalp area.

As for treatment: oral pan-JAK inhibitor, 5-10 mg twice daily. Peripheral blood samples and lesional scalp punch biopsies were obtained from alopecia areata patients. Following extraction, RNA underwent reverse transcription to cDNA, which served as the sequencing template. TCRdb's copy holds only in-frame clones and misses some; the assay was immunoSEQ multiplex PCR. The table has roughly 230,000 clones, approximately 40% seen once. As for this clone: Its antigen is as yet unknown.

The germline CDR1 and CDR2 sequences are MNHEY and SMNVEV (reference sequence). The ends were cut back, 3 bases at V and 0 bases at J, with 8 bases in the middle. CDR3 length equals 15 residues. General observations from the study: How baseline CD8+ expansion relates to response remains uncertain (there was one nonresponder).

J is TRBJ2-2 and V is TRBV27; D is undetermined. The sequencing used CD4+ T cells sorted from blood, collected between weeks 36 and 40, from a patient treated with tofacitinib. The TCR originated in a human donor with alopecia areata. For the CDR3, the DNA is TGTGCCAGCAGTTTGAAAGTCCCGAACACCGGGGAGCTGTTTTTT. This translates into CASSLKVPNTGELFF.